Sequencing of this T cell receptor (beta chain) was carried out in a study of quantifying T cell responses using KT2 cells. Study information: RNA was reverse transcribed with TCR alpha and beta constant-region primers.

KT2, a clone with a known TCR, was spiked into unfractionated PBMC. An oligo carrying a UMI was ligated to the cDNA 3' end. An equimolar mix of RC1.1 and RC1.2 primed the beta chain across TRBC1 and TRBC2. MiXCR, applied by TCRdb to the UMI-ligation and nested PCR reads, yields one record per CDR3 protein. The table lists tens of thousands of distinct CDR3 sequences, 11% of them singletons. The CDR3 runs to 17 residues. CDR1 is SGDLS, CDR2 YYNGEE, per germline. V was trimmed by 3 bases and J by 2 bases, leaving 18 bases between them. This clonotype is medium-sized (0.01 to 0.1%) by share. The receptor's source is a human donor. The gene calls are TRBV9 and TRBJ2-1; possible D gene TRBD2, 5 bases. What was sequenced was PBMCs spiked with cells of the T cell clone KT2. As DNA, the CDR3 is TGTGCCAGCAGCGGGAATAGAGGGCCCGTCCCCTACAATGAGCAGTTCTTC. Amino acid sequence: CASSGNRGPVPYNEQFF.